Presented here are 25 T cell receptor beta chains from one specimen sequenced in a study of shared clonotypes between healthy human individuals (dated by TCRdb to about 2020). Library prep was done by the immunoSEQ multiplex PCR assay. TCRdb limited this immuneACCESS table to in-frame rearrangements with V and J called. A share of clones is missing; checked studies link under half to unresolved V genes, and the rest is unexplained. This sample lists about 2.4 million clones; 90% to 95% were detected once. Of the sample, approximately 0.37% is held by the ten largest clones. Sequenced sample: naive CD4+ T cells from PBMCs. Taken with the paper, the label for cell subset or site translates to: CD45RA+ positively selected. These receptors all stem from a man in his late teens or twenties in good health. Some clones in this sample may be carry-over from other donors' samples.

V and J are TRBV6-5 and TRBJ2-7; TRBD1 or TRBD2 may be the D gene (5 bases each). V gave up 6 bases and J gave up 2 bases, with 14 bases separating them. CDR1 is MNHEY, CDR2 SVGAGI, per germline. The CDR3 length is 14 residues. CDR3 amino acids: CASRRNLGAYEQYF. CDR3 nucleotides: TGTGCCAGCAGACGCAATTTGGGGGCCTACGAGCAGTACTTC.

The chain couples TRBV7-2 to TRBJ2-7; the match to TRBD2 covers 8 bases. This CDR3 spans 14 amino acids. V gave up 6 bases and J gave up 5 bases; unmatched junction bases: 9. From germline, CDR1 is SGHTA and CDR2 FQGNSA. CDR3 coding DNA: TGTGCCAGCAGTATCAGCGGGAGCGTCAACGAGCAGTACTTC. It codes for CASSISGSVNEQYF.

V is TRBV6-1 and J is TRBJ1-1, with D unresolved. Trimming took 9 bases from V and 5 from J, leaving 10 bases between them. Germline loops: CDR1 MNHNS, CDR2 SASEGT. The length of the CDR3 is 11 residues. CDR3 loop: CASLVGTEAFF. CDR3 DNA sequence: TGTGCCAGTCTGGTGGGAACTGAAGCTTTCTTT.

CDR3 DNA sequence: TGTGCCAGCAGCTCCCCGGCTAGCGGTTTCACAGATACGCAGTATTTT. Amino acids: CASSSPASGFTDTQYF. The chain uses TRBV12-1 and TRBJ2-3; the table's D call, TRBD2, was not checked against the DNA. TRBV12-1 is a known pseudogene. The CDR3 extends over 16 amino acids.

The gene calls are TRBV7-9 and TRBJ2-2, with 11 bases matching TRBD2. The CDR3 length is 15 residues. Germline loops: CDR1 SEHNR, CDR2 FQNEAQ (reference sequence). J was trimmed by 6 bases and V by 5 bases; bases with no gene match: 5. Here the CDR3 reads CASSQLAGAAGELFF. CDR3 nucleotides: TGTGCCAGCAGCCAACTAGCGGGAGCAGCCGGGGAGCTGTTTTTT.

The CDR3 nucleotides are TGTGCCAGCAGATTGGGGAGAGAGCAGTACTTC. It yields the protein CASRLGREQYF. This chain connects TRBV28 to TRBJ2-7; maybe TRBD2 (5 bases). Trimming cost V 6 bases and J 7 bases, with 10 bases left between them. Germline CDR1 is MDHEN and CDR2 is SYDVKM. The CDR3 is 11 residues long.

With respect to this clone: The same CDR3 can be traced to other DNA sequences in this sample. The chain couples TRBV30 to TRBJ1-2; D perhaps matches TRBD1 (5 bases). The length of the CDR3 is 12 residues. V lost 4 bases to trimming and J lost 2 bases, with 8 bases between them. Germline V gives CDR1 GTSNPN, CDR2 SVGIG (reference sequence). CDR3 sequence reads: CAWTGLNYGYTF. DNA of the CDR3: TGTGCCTGGACAGGGTTGAACTATGGCTACACCTTC. The full variable domain, with the rest looked up from reference TRBV30 and TRBJ1-2, is SQTIHQWPATLVQPVGSPLSLECTVEGTSNPNLYWYRQAAGRGLQLLFYSVGIGQISSEVPQNLSASRPQDRQFILSSKKLLLSDSGFYLCAWTGLNYGYTFGSGTRLTVV.

The genes are TRBV28 and TRBJ1-1; D perhaps matches TRBD1 (5 bases). Trimming left V 7 bases short and J 1 base short, with 10 bases between. This CDR3 is 13 amino acids long. Germline V gene sequence: CDR1 MDHEN, CDR2 SYDVKM. CDR3 sequence (DNA): TGTGCCAGCAACCTCGGACAGAACACTGAAGCTTTCTTT. Translating it yields CASNLGQNTEAFF.

V usage is TRBV7-9 and J usage is TRBJ2-2, with 13 bases fitting TRBD2. Germline CDR1 and CDR2: SEHNR and FQNEAQ (reference sequence). The CDR3 has 16 amino acids. Trimming at V came to 8 bases and at J to 0 bases, leaving 3 bases not matched to a gene. CDR3 amino acids: CASRGLAGANTGELFF. In nucleotides, the CDR3 is TGTGCCAGCCGCGGACTAGCGGGAGCGAACACCGGGGAGCTGTTTTTT.

V usage is TRBV4-3 and J usage is TRBJ1-5; D is possibly TRBD1 (6 bases). V was shortened by 8 bases and J by 1 base, with 12 bases between the two germline ends. The CDR3 covers 14 residues. Germline V gives CDR1 LGHNA, CDR2 YSLEER. Here the CDR3 reads CASGFTGSNQPQHF. As DNA, the CDR3 is TGCGCCAGCGGATTCACAGGGAGCAATCAGCCCCAGCATTTT.

In its sample, this clone was seen once. The rearrangement joins TRBV27 to TRBJ2-7; D is ambiguous. This CDR3 contains 14 residues. Germline V gives CDR1 MNHEY, CDR2 SMNVEV (reference sequence). Trimming pared 0 bases from V and 1 base from J, leaving 7 bases between. The CDR3 region is CASSLSPDSYEQYF. Here the CDR3 DNA reads TGTGCCAGCAGTTTATCGCCAGATTCCTACGAGCAGTACTTC.

The chain carries TRBV7-9 and TRBJ2-2, with a tentative D call TRBD1 (5 bases). The CDR3 has 16 residues. Germline assignment: CDR1 SEHNR and CDR2 FQNEAQ (reference sequence). V shed 2 bases and J shed 0 bases, with 10 bases lying between them. The CDR3 protein is CASSLWGATNTGELFF. CDR3 coding DNA: TGTGCCAGCAGCTTATGGGGCGCCACGAACACCGGGGAGCTGTTTTTT. The full variable domain, in which reference TRBV7-9 and TRBJ2-2 provide the parts outside the CDR3, is DTGVSQNPRHKITKRGQNVTFRCDPISEHNRLYWYRQTLGQGPEFLTYFQNEAQLEKSRLLSDRFSAERPKGSFSTLEIQRTEQGDSAMYLCASSLWGATNTGELFFGEGSRLTVL.

This clone has only one observation. The genes are TRBV9 and TRBJ1-1; 8 bases map to TRBD1. Germline loops: CDR1 SGDLS, CDR2 YYNGEE. The CDR3 length is 13 residues. The V gene end was trimmed by 3 bases and the J gene end by 5 bases; junction bases not matched to a gene: 3. The CDR3 region is CASSERDRTEAFF. Here the CDR3 DNA reads TGTGCCAGCAGCGAGCGGGACAGGACTGAAGCTTTCTTT.

V usage is TRBV27 and J usage is TRBJ2-5, with 7 bases that match TRBD1. V lost 3 bases to trimming and J lost 3 bases; unmatched junction nucleotides: 7. The CDR3 totals 15 residues. Per the germline V gene, CDR1 is MNHEY and CDR2 is SMNVEV (reference sequence). The DNA for the CDR3 is TGTGCCAGCAGTTTCCACTCCGGGACAGAAGAGACCCAGTACTTC. This sequence encodes CASSFHSGTEETQYF.

V usage is TRBV27 and J usage is TRBJ2-7; no clear D gene. V was shortened by 2 bases and J by 2 bases, with 10 bases between the two germline ends. Germline CDR1 is MNHEY and CDR2 is SMNVEV (reference sequence). The CDR3 is 14 amino acids. CDR3 protein: CASSLGPHTYEQYF. The CDR3 DNA reads as TGTGCCAGCAGTTTAGGTCCCCACACCTACGAGCAGTACTTC.

On this clone: The same CDR3 can be traced to other DNA sequences in this sample. The rearrangement joins TRBV6-5 to TRBJ2-7; the match to TRBD1 covers 7 bases. This CDR3 contains 14 residues. Germline values: CDR1 MNHEY, CDR2 SVGAGI. J was trimmed by 1 base and V by 2 bases; bases with no gene match: 2. The CDR3 DNA reads as TGTGCCAGCAGTTACCGGGACAGATCCTACGAGCAGTACTTC. This encodes CASSYRDRSYEQYF.

The chain has TRBV7-2 and TRBJ2-3, with 13 bases identical to TRBD2. The germline gives CDR1 SGHTA, CDR2 FQGNSA. CDR3 length equals 16 residues. The J segment lost 2 bases and the V segment lost 5 bases, leaving 4 bases of the junction unmatched. CDR3 sequence: CASSQGTSGATDTQYF. The CDR3 nucleotides are TGTGCCAGCAGCCAGGGGACTAGCGGGGCCACAGATACGCAGTATTTT.

Concerning this clone: At the DNA level, this CDR3 is encoded by other sequences in the same sample as well. The rearrangement links TRBV5-1 to TRBJ1-2; 9 positions match TRBD1. Looked up from germline, CDR1 is SGHRS and CDR2 is YFSETQ. J was trimmed by 2 bases and V by 0 bases; bases with no gene match: 2. This CDR3 spans 15 amino acids. CDR3 sequence: CASSLGDRANYGYTF. The CDR3 DNA sequence: TGCGCCAGCAGCTTGGGGGACAGGGCCAACTATGGCTACACCTTC.

The rearrangement uses TRBV5-1 and TRBJ1-5; 9 bases align to TRBD1. Trimming removed 5 bases from V and 7 bases from J; junction bases left unmatched: 16. This CDR3 region has 17 residues. Germline assignment: CDR1 SGHRS and CDR2 YFSETQ. CDR3 protein: CASRLSPGQGPEQPQHF. The CDR3 DNA reads TGCGCCAGCAGATTAAGCCCGGGACAGGGTCCTGAGCAGCCCCAGCATTTT.

This clone has a single count. The chain couples TRBV6-5 to TRBJ2-7; tentatively, D is TRBD1 (6 bases). V was trimmed by 5 bases and J by 6 bases, leaving 14 bases between them. From germline, CDR1 is MNHEY and CDR2 SVGAGI. The CDR3 has 13 residues. The CDR3 spells CASSERQASEQYF. The CDR3 coding sequence is TGTGCCAGCAGTGAAAGACAGGCATCCGAGCAGTACTTC.

The gene calls are TRBV19 and TRBJ1-1; perhaps TRBD1 as D (5 bases). The CDR3 contains 15 residues. V lost 2 bases and J lost 0, with 10 bases in between. Germline V CDR1 and CDR2: LNHDA, SQIVND (reference sequence). The CDR3 spells CASSISTVMNTEAFF. Here the CDR3 DNA reads TGTGCCAGTAGTATATCGACAGTAATGAACACTGAAGCTTTCTTT. Supplemented by reference TRBV19 and TRBJ1-1, the full variable domain reads DGGITQSPKYLFRKEGQNVTLSCEQNLNHDAMYWYRQDPGQGLRLIYYSQIVNDFQKGDIAEGYSVSREKKESFPLTVTSAQKNPTAFYLCASSISTVMNTEAFFGQGTRLTVV.

The chain combines TRBV6-1 with TRBJ1-2; no definite D call. This CDR3 has 13 residues. Trimming left V 2 bases short and J 4 bases short, with 8 bases between. Germline CDR1 reads MNHNS; CDR2 reads SASEGT. The DNA of the CDR3 is TGTGCCAGCAGTGAAAGCAGACGCTATGGCTACACCTTC. As protein: CASSESRRYGYTF.

The J gene is TRBJ2-5, the V gene TRBV29-1, with TRBD1 matching 9 bases. V was pared by 5 bases and J by 5 bases, with 9 bases of the junction left unmatched. Germline values: CDR1 SQVTM, CDR2 ANQGSEA. The CDR3 runs 14 residues. CDR3 loop: CSVTGGRGRETQYF. CDR3 sequence (DNA): TGCAGCGTTACAGGGGGCCGAGGGAGGGAGACCCAGTACTTC.

V is TRBV6-6 and J is TRBJ2-1; the D gene is possibly TRBD1 (5 bases). V lost 3 bases and J 0 bases, leaving 6 bases between the germline ends. This CDR3 contains 14 residues. The germline V gene encodes CDR1 MNHNY and CDR2 SVGAGI (reference sequence). The CDR3 coding sequence is TGTGCCAGCAGTTATGACAGCTCCTACAATGAGCAGTTCTTC. Protein product: CASSYDSSYNEQFF.

The chain uses TRBV28 and TRBJ1-2; TRBD1 matches 8 bases. The V and J ends lost 5 bases and 6 bases, in that order; junction bases with no gene match: 5. The CDR3 extends over 13 amino acids. CDR1 is MDHEN and CDR2 is SYDVKM in the germline V gene. Here the CDR3 DNA reads TGTGCCAGCAGTATAGGACAGGGTGATGGCTACACCTTC. Protein: CASSIGQGDGYTF.